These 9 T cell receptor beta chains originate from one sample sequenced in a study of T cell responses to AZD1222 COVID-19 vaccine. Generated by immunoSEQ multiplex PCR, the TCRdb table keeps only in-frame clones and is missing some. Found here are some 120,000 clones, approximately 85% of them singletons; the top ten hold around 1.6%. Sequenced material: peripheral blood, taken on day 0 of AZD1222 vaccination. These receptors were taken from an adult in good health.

CDR3 nucleotide sequence: TGTGCCAGCTCACCCTCGGGCGGGACGGCCTACGAGCAGTACTTC. Protein sequence: CASSPSGGTAYEQYF. The chain has TRBV18 and TRBJ2-7; D might be TRBD2 (6 bases). Germline values: CDR1 KGHSH, CDR2 LQKENI. V lost 3 bases to trimming and J lost 2 bases, with 14 bases between them. The CDR3 sequence is 15 residues long.

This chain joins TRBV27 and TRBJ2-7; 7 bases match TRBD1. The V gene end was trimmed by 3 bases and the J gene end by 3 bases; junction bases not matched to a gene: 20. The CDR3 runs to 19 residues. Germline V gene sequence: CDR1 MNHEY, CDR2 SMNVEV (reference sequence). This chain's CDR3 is CASSFPVSHSRDSFYEQYF. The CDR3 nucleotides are TGTGCCAGCAGTTTCCCCGTATCCCACTCTCGGGACAGCTTCTACGAGCAGTACTTC.

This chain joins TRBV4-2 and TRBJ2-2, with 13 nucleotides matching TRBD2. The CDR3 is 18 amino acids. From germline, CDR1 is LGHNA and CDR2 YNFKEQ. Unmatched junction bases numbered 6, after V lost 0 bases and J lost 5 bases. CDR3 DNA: TGTGCCAGCAGCCAAGAACTAGCGGGAGGGCGGAGAACCGGGGAGCTGTTTTTT. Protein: CASSQELAGGRRTGELFF.

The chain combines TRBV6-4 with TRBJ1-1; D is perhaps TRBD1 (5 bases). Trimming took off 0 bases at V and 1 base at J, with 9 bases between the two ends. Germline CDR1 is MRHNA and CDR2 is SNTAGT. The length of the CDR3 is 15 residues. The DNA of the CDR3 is TGTGCCAGCAGTGACTCCGGGACTCCGAACACTGAAGCTTTCTTT. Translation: CASSDSGTPNTEAFF.

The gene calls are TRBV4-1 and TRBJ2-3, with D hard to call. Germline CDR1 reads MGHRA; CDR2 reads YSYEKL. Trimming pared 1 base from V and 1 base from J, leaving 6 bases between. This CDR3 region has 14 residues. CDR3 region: CASSQADRTDTQYF. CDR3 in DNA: TGCGCCAGCAGCCAAGCGGACCGCACAGATACGCAGTATTTT.

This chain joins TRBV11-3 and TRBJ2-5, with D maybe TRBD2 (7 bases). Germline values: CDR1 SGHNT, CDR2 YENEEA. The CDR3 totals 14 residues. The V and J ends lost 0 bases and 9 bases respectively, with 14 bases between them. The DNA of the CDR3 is TGTGCCAGCAGCTTAGAGGGGGGCCGGGGGGCCCAGTACTTC. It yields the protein CASSLEGGRGAQYF.

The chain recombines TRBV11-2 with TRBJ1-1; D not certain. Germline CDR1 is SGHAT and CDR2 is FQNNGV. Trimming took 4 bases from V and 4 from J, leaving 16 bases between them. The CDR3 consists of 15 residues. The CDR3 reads CASSSGGVRVTEAFF. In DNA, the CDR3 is TGTGCCAGCAGCTCGGGCGGGGTTAGGGTCACTGAAGCTTTCTTT.

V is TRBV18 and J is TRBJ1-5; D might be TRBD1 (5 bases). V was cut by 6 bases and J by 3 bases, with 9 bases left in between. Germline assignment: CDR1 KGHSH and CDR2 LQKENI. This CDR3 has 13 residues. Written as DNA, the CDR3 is TGTGCCAGCTCTGGACAAGACAATCAGCCCCAGCATTTT. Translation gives CASSGQDNQPQHF. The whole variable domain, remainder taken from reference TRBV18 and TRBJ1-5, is NAGVMQNPRHLVRRRGQEARLRCSPMKGHSHVYWYRQLPEEGLKFMVYLQKENIIDESGMPKERFSAEFPKEGPSILRIQQVVRGDSAAYFCASSGQDNQPQHFGDGTRLSIL.

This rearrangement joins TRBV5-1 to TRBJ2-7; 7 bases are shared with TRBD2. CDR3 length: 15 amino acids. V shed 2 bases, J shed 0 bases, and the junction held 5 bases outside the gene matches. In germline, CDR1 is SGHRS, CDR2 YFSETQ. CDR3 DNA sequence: TGCGCCAGCAGCTTTATAAGCGGGAACTCCTACGAGCAGTACTTC. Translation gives CASSFISGNSYEQYF.